The T cell receptor (beta chain) under discussion was sequenced for a study of blood T cell repertoires in COVID-19. On the study more broadly: Sample material is recorded as cDNA or gDNA derived from T cells, B-cell-depleted T cells, or PBMCs.

The method was immunoSEQ multiplex PCR; TCRdb's version includes in-frame clones alone and lacks a portion of them. The sample has some 300,000 clones; approximately 90% are singletons. Cohorts were assigned according to the clinical history that participants reported. The junction had 8 bases not matched to a gene; V was cut back by 6 bases and J by 8 bases. The V gene's germline CDR1 is MNHEY and CDR2 SVGAGI. The CDR3 contains 14 residues. The specimen was PBMCs or T cells enriched from blood (not recorded which). The V gene is TRBV6-5, the J gene TRBJ1-4, with 8 bases aligning to TRBD1. This receptor was identified in a woman aged 25 to 45 who had been exposed to COVID-19. Here the CDR3 reads CASRRRGLGEKLFF. The CDR3 DNA sequence: TGTGCCAGCAGACGCAGGGGGCTGGGAGAAAAACTGTTTTTT.